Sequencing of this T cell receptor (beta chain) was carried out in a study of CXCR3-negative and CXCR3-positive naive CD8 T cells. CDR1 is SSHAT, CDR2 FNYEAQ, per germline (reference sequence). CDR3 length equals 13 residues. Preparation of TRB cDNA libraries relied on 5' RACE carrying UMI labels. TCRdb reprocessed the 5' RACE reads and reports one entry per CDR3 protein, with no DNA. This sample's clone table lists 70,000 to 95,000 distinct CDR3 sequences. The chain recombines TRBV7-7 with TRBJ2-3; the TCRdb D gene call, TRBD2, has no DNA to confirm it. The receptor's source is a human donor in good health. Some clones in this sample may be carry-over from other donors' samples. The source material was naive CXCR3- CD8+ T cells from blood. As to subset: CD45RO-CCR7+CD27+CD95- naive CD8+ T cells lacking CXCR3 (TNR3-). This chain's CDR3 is CASSLLRVDTQYF.